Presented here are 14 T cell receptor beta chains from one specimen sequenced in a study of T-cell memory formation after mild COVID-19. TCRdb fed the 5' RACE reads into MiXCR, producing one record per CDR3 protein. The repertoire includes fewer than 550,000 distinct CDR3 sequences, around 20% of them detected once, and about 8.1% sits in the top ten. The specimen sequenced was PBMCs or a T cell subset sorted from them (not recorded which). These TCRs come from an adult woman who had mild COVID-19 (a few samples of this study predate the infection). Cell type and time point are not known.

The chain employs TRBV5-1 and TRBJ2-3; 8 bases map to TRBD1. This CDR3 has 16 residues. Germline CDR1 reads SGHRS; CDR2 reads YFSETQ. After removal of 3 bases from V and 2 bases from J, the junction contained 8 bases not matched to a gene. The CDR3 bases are TGCGCCAGCAGCTCCCCCAGGGGGCAATACACAGATACGCAGTATTTT. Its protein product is CASSSPRGQYTDTQYF.

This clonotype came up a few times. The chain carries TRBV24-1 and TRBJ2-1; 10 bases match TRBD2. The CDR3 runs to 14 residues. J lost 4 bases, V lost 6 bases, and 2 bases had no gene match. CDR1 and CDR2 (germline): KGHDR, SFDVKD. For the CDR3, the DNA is TGTGCCACCAGTCTAGCGGGAGTTTACAATGAGCAGTTCTTC. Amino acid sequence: CATSLAGVYNEQFF.

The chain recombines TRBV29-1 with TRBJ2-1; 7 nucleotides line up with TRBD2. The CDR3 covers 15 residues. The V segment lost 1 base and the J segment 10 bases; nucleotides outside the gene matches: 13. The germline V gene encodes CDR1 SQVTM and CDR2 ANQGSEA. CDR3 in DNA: TGCAGCGTTGAAGGTGTGACTAGCACCGCGGCCGAGCAGTTCTTC. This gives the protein CSVEGVTSTAAEQFF.

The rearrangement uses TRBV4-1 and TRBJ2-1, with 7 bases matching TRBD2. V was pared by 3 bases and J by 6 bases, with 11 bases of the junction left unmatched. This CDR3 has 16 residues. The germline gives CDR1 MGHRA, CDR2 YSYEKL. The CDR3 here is CASSQDGGGFGNEQFF. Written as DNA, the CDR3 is TGCGCCAGCAGCCAGGACGGCGGGGGATTCGGCAATGAGCAGTTCTTC.

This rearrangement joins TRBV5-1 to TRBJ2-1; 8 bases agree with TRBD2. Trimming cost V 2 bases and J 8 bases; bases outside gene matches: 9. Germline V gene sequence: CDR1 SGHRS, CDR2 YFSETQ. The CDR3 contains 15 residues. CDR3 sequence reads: CASSLTATSAHEQFF. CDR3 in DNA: TGCGCCAGCAGCTTAACCGCGACTAGCGCTCATGAGCAGTTCTTC.

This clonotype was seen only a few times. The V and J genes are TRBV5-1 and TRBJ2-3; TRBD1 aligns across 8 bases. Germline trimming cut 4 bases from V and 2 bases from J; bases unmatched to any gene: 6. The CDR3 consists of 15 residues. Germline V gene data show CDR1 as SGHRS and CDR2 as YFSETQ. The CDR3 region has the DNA TGCGCCAGCAGCGTCCGGACAGGGCACACAGATACGCAGTATTTT. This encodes CASSVRTGHTDTQYF. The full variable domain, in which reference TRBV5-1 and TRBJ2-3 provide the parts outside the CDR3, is KAGVTQTPRYLIKTRGQQVTLSCSPISGHRSVSWYQQTPGQGLQFLFEYFSETQRNKGNFPGRFSGRQFSNSRSEMNVSTLELGDSALYLCASSVRTGHTDTQYFGPGTRLTVL.

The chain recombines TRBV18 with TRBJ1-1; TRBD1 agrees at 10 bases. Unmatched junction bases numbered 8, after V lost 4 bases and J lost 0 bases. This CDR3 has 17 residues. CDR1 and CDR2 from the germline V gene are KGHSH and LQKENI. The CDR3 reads CASSRSGTGVMNTEAFF. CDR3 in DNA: TGTGCCAGCTCACGTTCCGGGACAGGGGTCATGAACACTGAAGCTTTCTTT.

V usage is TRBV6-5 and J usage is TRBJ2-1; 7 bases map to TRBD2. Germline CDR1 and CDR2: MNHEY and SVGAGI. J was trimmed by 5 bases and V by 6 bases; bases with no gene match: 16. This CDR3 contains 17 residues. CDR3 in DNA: TGTGCCAGCAGGGAAAGCGGGGTGGGCCTAACTAACAATGAGCAGTTCTTC. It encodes CASRESGVGLTNNEQFF.

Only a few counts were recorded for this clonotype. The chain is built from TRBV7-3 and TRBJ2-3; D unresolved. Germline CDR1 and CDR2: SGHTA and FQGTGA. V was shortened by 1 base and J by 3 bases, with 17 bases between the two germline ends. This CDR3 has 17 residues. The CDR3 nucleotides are TGTGCCAGCAGCTTAATACCCTCTCTTCGCGATACAGATACGCAGTATTTT. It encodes CASSLIPSLRDTDTQYF.

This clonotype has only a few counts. This chain's CDR3 is CASSPARTPYEQYF. The CDR3 DNA reads TGTGCCAGCAGCCCAGCCAGGACACCTTACGAGCAGTACTTC. The chain has TRBV11-1 and TRBJ2-7; a possible D gene is TRBD1 (5 bases). The germline gives CDR1 SGHAT, CDR2 FQDESV (reference sequence). The V end was cut by 5 bases, the J end by 4 bases, with 15 bases between. The CDR3 covers 14 residues.

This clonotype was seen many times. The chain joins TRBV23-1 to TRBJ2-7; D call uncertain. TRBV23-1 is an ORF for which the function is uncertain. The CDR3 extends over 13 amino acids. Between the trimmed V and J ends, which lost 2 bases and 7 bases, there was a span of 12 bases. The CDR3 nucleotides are TGCGCCAGCAGTCAAGTCGGTGCCACAGAGCAGTACTTC. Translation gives CASSQVGATEQYF.

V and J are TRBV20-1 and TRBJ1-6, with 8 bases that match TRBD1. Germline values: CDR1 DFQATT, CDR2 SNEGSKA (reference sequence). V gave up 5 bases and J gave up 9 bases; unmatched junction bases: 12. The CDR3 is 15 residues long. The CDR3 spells CSAPGTGIFGSPLHF. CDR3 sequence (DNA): TGCAGTGCTCCTGGGACAGGAATTTTTGGTTCACCCCTCCACTTT.

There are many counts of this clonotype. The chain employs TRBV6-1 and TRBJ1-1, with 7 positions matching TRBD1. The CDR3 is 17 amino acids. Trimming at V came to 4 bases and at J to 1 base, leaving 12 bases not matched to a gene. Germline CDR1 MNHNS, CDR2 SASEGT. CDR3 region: CASSVLPGQIKNTEAFF. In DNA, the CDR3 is TGTGCCAGCAGTGTGCTACCGGGACAGATAAAGAACACTGAAGCTTTCTTT.

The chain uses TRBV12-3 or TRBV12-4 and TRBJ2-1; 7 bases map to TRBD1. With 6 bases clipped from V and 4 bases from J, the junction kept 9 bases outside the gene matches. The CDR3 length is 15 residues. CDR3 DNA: TGTGCCAGCAGCGATACGGACAGGCTTTACAATGAGCAGTTCTTC. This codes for CASSDTDRLYNEQFF.